Below are 32 T cell receptor beta chains sequenced from a single sample in a study of metastatic and nonmetastatic thyroid tumors (dated by TCRdb to the early 2020s). Library method: PCR. The reads were generated on an Illumina HiSeq 4000. The public reads were reanalyzed by TCRdb: fastp trimming at Q25, MiXCR alignment, in-frame beta chains only. The sample records around 20,000 clones, 25% to 35% of which are singletons. The ten most abundant clones make up roughly a tenth of the sample. No patient had received any treatment before thyroid surgery. Sequencing input: tumor tissue. The source of these receptors is a female donor with papillary thyroid cancer or a benign thyroid nodule (not recorded which). Some clones in this sample may be carry-over from other donors' samples.

The table lists this clone with many counts. The V call is TRBV7-9, the J call TRBJ1-2; the D is unclear. CDR3 length: 13 amino acids. V lost 2 bases and J lost 6, with 10 bases in between. Germline values: CDR1 SEHNR, CDR2 FQNEAQ (reference sequence). The CDR3 nucleotides are TGTGCCAGCAGCTTACTAAAGCGTGATGGCTACACCTTC. Translated, it gives CASSLLKRDGYTF.

The genes are TRBV5-1 and TRBJ2-2; 9 bases align to TRBD2. This CDR3 has 16 residues. In germline, CDR1 is SGHRS, CDR2 YFSETQ. V gave up 3 bases and J gave up 1 base; unmatched junction bases: 4. CDR3 in DNA: TGCGCCAGCAGCTGGGGTAGCGGGGGGAACACCGGGGAGCTGTTTTTT. This translates into CASSWGSGGNTGELFF.

The chain employs TRBV9 and TRBJ2-2; no definite D call. The germline V gene has CDR1 SGDLS and CDR2 YYNGEE. This CDR3 comprises 14 residues. The germline V and J ends were trimmed by 4 bases and 7 bases, with 14 bases remaining between them. CDR3 DNA sequence: TGTGCCAGCAGCATTCAAGGTGGTGGCGGGGAGCTGTTTTTT. This encodes CASSIQGGGGELFF.

This clone was seen a few times. V and J are TRBV30 and TRBJ2-1, with D hard to call. The CDR3 contains 11 residues. V lost 3 bases to trimming and J lost 10 bases, with 10 bases between them. Germline loops: CDR1 GTSNPN, CDR2 SVGIG (reference sequence). The CDR3 bases are TGTGCCTGGAGCCGCCGCGAAGAGCAGTTCTTC. Residues: CAWSRREEQFF.

This clone was counted ten times or more. The rearrangement uses TRBV20-1 and TRBJ2-7, with D maybe TRBD1 (5 bases). This CDR3 has 13 residues. V was cut by 0 bases and J by 2 bases, with 8 bases left in between. CDR1 and CDR2 from the germline V gene are DFQATT and SNEGSKA (reference sequence). This CDR3 is CSARDRVAYEQYF. The CDR3 DNA sequence: TGCAGTGCTAGAGACAGGGTGGCCTACGAGCAGTACTTC.

Within the sample, this clone is medium-sized (0.01 to 0.1%). The chain has TRBV2 and TRBJ1-2, with D hard to call. Germline V gives CDR1 SNHLY, CDR2 FYNNEI. The CDR3 runs 12 residues. Trimming pared 4 bases from V and 7 bases from J, leaving 10 bases between. The CDR3: CASSGGYRGYTF. The CDR3 DNA reads as TGTGCCAGCAGTGGGGGTTACCGTGGCTACACCTTC. The full variable domain, rest sourced from reference TRBV2 and TRBJ1-2, is EPEVTQTPSHQVTQMGQEVILRCVPISNHLYFYWYRQILGQKVEFLVSFYNNEISEKSEIFDDQFSVERPDGSNFTLKIRSTKLEDSAMYFCASSGGYRGYTFGSGTRLTVV.

This clone was recorded many times. The rearrangement uses TRBV7-6 and TRBJ2-1, with 7 bases identical to TRBD2. Trimming took 0 bases from V and 4 from J; bases not matched to a gene: 9. Germline V gene sequence: CDR1 SGHVS, CDR2 FNYEAQ. The CDR3 runs 17 residues. The CDR3 region is CASSLAGRAVGYNEQFF. The CDR3 DNA follows: TGTGCCAGCAGCTTAGCGGGGAGGGCAGTCGGGTACAATGAGCAGTTCTTC.

A few counts support this clone. A much larger clone lies one base from this, so it may be a read error. DNA of the CDR3: TGTGCCAGCACGACCTTCTCTGGAAACGCCTTATATTTT. This codes for CASTTFSGNALYF. The chain recombines TRBV2 with TRBJ1-3; D remains ambiguous. The CDR3 sequence is 13 residues long. Germline V lookup: CDR1 SNHLY, CDR2 FYNNEI. Trimming shortened V by 7 bases and J by 14 bases, and 21 bases separated the two germline ends.

This clone appeared a few times. This chain connects TRBV6-4 to TRBJ2-6; D unresolved. The CDR3 length is 15 residues. From germline, CDR1 is MRHNA and CDR2 SNTAGT. Trimming pared 0 bases from V and 0 bases from J, leaving 3 bases between. CDR3 DNA: TGTGCCAGCAGTGACTCGACCTCTGGGGCCAACGTCCTGACTTTC. It translates to CASSDSTSGANVLTF.

In this sample, this clone turned up many times. The genes are TRBV5-4 and TRBJ2-7, with TRBD2 matching 13 bases. V was pared by 5 bases and J by 0 bases, with 5 bases of the junction left unmatched. Germline CDR1 and CDR2: SGHNT and YYREEE (reference sequence). This CDR3 is 16 amino acids long. CDR3 region: CASSGTSGTTSYEQYF. The DNA for the CDR3 is TGTGCCAGCAGTGGGACTAGCGGGACCACCTCCTACGAGCAGTACTTC. The complete variable domain, with remaining parts taken from reference TRBV5-4 and TRBJ2-7, reads ETGVTQSPTHLIKTRGQQVTLRCSSQSGHNTVSWYQQALGQGPQFIFQYYREEENGRGNFPPRFSGLQFPNYSSELNVNALELDDSALYLCASSGTSGTTSYEQYFGPGTRLTVT.

This clone was observed many times. The CDR3 DNA reads TGTGCCAGCAGTTTCTCTCGGGCGGGAGGGCCCACAGATACGCAGTATTTT. Translation gives CASSFSRAGGPTDTQYF. The chain couples TRBV6-5 to TRBJ2-3, with 9 bases identical to TRBD2. The CDR3 spans 17 residues. In germline, CDR1 is MNHEY, CDR2 SVGAGI. J lost 2 bases, V lost 4 bases, and 10 bases had no gene match.

This clone was recorded a few times. Other nucleotide sequences in the sample specify the same CDR3. The rearrangement joins TRBV6-1 to TRBJ1-5; 7 bases fit TRBD1. CDR1 MNHNS and CDR2 SASEGT come from the germline V gene. The J segment lost 1 base and the V segment lost 3 bases, leaving 9 bases of the junction unmatched. CDR3 size: 17 residues. CDR3 amino acids: CASSETFGTASNQPQHF. The CDR3 bases are TGTGCCAGCAGTGAGACTTTTGGGACAGCAAGCAATCAGCCCCAGCATTTT.

By frequency in the sample, this clone is medium-sized (0.01 to 0.1%). The chain uses TRBV6-1 and TRBJ2-7; TRBD1 matches 8 bases. V dropped 3 bases and J dropped 1; count of bases not matched to a gene: 5. The CDR3 runs to 15 residues. CDR1 is MNHNS and CDR2 is SASEGT in the germline V gene. For the CDR3, the DNA is TGTGCCAGCAGTGATCCGGGACAGGAATCCTACGAGCAGTACTTC. It encodes CASSDPGQESYEQYF.

This chain links TRBV2 with TRBJ2-5, with D hard to call. With 8 bases removed from V and 5 bases from J, the gap between germline ends came to 9 bases. Germline V lookup: CDR1 SNHLY, CDR2 FYNNEI. The CDR3 loop spans 11 amino acids. CDR3 residues: CASSAQETQYF. DNA of the CDR3: TGTGCCAGCTCGGCTCAGGAGACCCAGTACTTC.

The chain couples TRBV20-1 to TRBJ1-2; unclear D gene. Between the trimmed V and J ends, which lost 3 bases and 10 bases, there was a span of 18 bases. CDR3 size: 13 residues. Germline V gene data show CDR1 as DFQATT and CDR2 as SNEGSKA (reference sequence). CDR3 amino acids: CSASMRLAKPYTF. The CDR3 DNA reads as TGCAGTGCTAGTATGAGGCTGGCTAAACCCTACACCTTC.

This CDR3 reads CAWTRVRGYGYTF. The CDR3 DNA reads as TGTGCCTGGACCCGGGTGAGGGGCTATGGCTACACCTTC. The chain combines TRBV30 with TRBJ1-2; a weak D match, TRBD1 (5 bases). V lost 4 bases to trimming and J lost 4 bases, with 13 bases between them. From germline, CDR1 is GTSNPN and CDR2 SVGIG (reference sequence). The CDR3 runs 13 residues.

The CDR3 sequence: CASSPPSRGDNEQFF. CDR3 in DNA: TGTGCCAGCTCACCACCGTCCAGGGGGGACAATGAGCAGTTCTTC. V is TRBV18 and J is TRBJ2-1; D might be TRBD1 (7 bases). The germline V gene has CDR1 KGHSH and CDR2 LQKENI. The CDR3 consists of 15 residues. Between the trimmed V and J ends, which lost 0 bases and 5 bases, there was a span of 11 bases.

Ten or more counts support this clone. The chain couples TRBV2 to TRBJ2-3; D might be TRBD1 (6 bases). This CDR3 is built from 15 residues. Deletions cut 9 bases from V and 2 bases from J, with 18 bases between. CDR1 and CDR2 from the germline V gene are SNHLY and FYNNEI. CDR3 in amino acids: CASRRRDTNTDTQYF. CDR3 DNA sequence: TGTGCCAGTCGACGCCGGGACACCAACACAGATACGCAGTATTTT.

With regard to this clone: No conserved phenylalanine or tryptophan ends this CDR3, so it is likely a read error. V is TRBV19 and J is TRBJ1-1, with 8 bases identical to TRBD1. Trimming removed 6 bases from V and 0 bases from J; junction bases left unmatched: 6. The CDR3 is 15 residues long. CDR1 is LNHDA and CDR2 is SQIVND in the germline V gene (reference sequence). CDR3 sequence: CASRTGVRLNTEAFS. The DNA for the CDR3 is TGTGCCAGTAGGACAGGGGTGAGACTGAACACTGAAGCTTTCTCT.

Only a few counts were recorded for this clone. The chain uses TRBV28 and TRBJ1-1, with D unresolved. Germline CDR1 and CDR2: MDHEN and SYDVKM. V was clipped by 5 bases and J by 10 bases, with 20 bases between them. This CDR3 comprises 14 residues. The CDR3: CASSARWLAWVAFF. CDR3 DNA sequence: TGTGCCAGCAGTGCCAGGTGGCTCGCGTGGGTAGCTTTCTTT.

This clone occurred a few times. A read error may explain this, as a much larger clone is one base away. The genes are TRBV12-5 and TRBJ2-2; 10 positions match TRBD2. CDR3 length: 16 amino acids. The germline CDR1 and CDR2 sequences are LGHNT and FRNRAP. The DNA for the CDR3 is TGTGCTAGTGGCTTGAGCGGGGGGGCAAGGGGCGGGGAGCTGTGTTTT. Translation gives CASGLSGGARGGELCF. The full variable domain, its missing parts supplied by reference TRBV12-5 and TRBJ2-2, is DARVTQTPRHKVTEMGQEVTMRCQPILGHNTVFWYRQTMMQGLELLAYFRNRAPLDDSGMPKDRFSAEMPDATLATLKIQPSEPRDSAVYFCASGLSGGARGGELCFGEGSRLTVL.

This clone was counted a few times. The chain joins TRBV12-3 or TRBV12-4 to TRBJ2-3; D gene ambiguous. V lost 2 bases, J lost 4 bases, and 10 bases lay in between. This CDR3 has 14 amino acids. Here the CDR3 DNA reads TGTGCCAGCAGTTTAATCAGCACGGCAGATACGCAGTATTTT. It is translated as CASSLISTADTQYF.

The rearrangement joins TRBV6-1 to TRBJ1-6; D might be TRBD1 (5 bases). V shed 3 bases and J shed 10 bases, with 10 bases lying between them. This CDR3 has 13 residues. Germline values: CDR1 MNHNS, CDR2 SASEGT. The CDR3 DNA follows: TGTGCCAGCAGTGACAGGGAAGAATCACCCCTCCACTTT. This encodes CASSDREESPLHF.

The chain recombines TRBV30 with TRBJ2-2; possible D gene TRBD1, 5 bases. The CDR3 loop spans 16 amino acids. Trimming cost V 4 bases and J 1 base, with 16 bases left between them. The germline CDR1 and CDR2 sequences are GTSNPN and SVGIG (reference sequence). The CDR3 sequence is CAWMVNGRGNTGELFF. CDR3 in DNA: TGTGCCTGGATGGTAAACGGTAGGGGGAACACCGGGGAGCTGTTTTTT.

The chain has TRBV4-2 and TRBJ2-2, with D perhaps being TRBD1 or TRBD2 (6 bases each). Germline V lookup: CDR1 LGHNA, CDR2 YNFKEQ. Between the trimmed V and J ends, which lost 4 bases and 4 bases, there was a span of 16 bases. The CDR3 loop spans 16 amino acids. The CDR3 nucleotides read TGTGCCAGCAGCCCGGACTTGGGGGGCAGCACCGGGGAGCTGTTTTTT. This codes for CASSPDLGGSTGELFF.

This clone was found many times. This chain links TRBV30 with TRBJ2-1, with TRBD2 identical over 7 bases. V shed 6 bases and J 6 bases; nucleotides not matched to a gene: 5. Germline assignment: CDR1 GTSNPN and CDR2 SVGIG (reference sequence). The CDR3 consists of 12 residues. The CDR3: CACTGLSNEQFF. The CDR3 DNA reads TGTGCCTGTACGGGACTATCCAATGAGCAGTTCTTC.

This clone has at least ten counts. This chain uses TRBV9 with TRBJ2-3; D perhaps matches TRBD2 (6 bases). Germline assignment: CDR1 SGDLS and CDR2 YYNGEE. This CDR3 has 17 residues. V gave up 1 base and J gave up 4 bases, with 19 bases separating them. The CDR3 region has the DNA TGTGCCAGCAGCGTACTCGACCGGGGGAGTCGGGCAGATACGCAGTATTTT. Its protein product is CASSVLDRGSRADTQYF.

In this sample, this clone turned up a few times. This chain connects TRBV6-1 to TRBJ1-1; TRBD1 is a possible D gene (5 bases). V was clipped by 2 bases and J by 8 bases, with 21 bases between them. The CDR3 is 16 amino acids. CDR1 and CDR2 (germline): MNHNS, SASEGT. The CDR3 sequence is CASSELVTWGSREAFF. CDR3 nucleotides: TGTGCCAGCAGTGAATTGGTCACCTGGGGGAGTCGGGAAGCTTTCTTT.

This clone was detected ten times or more. The chain combines TRBV7-3 with TRBJ2-3; D is uncertain. CDR3 length: 15 residues. CDR1 is SGHTA and CDR2 is FQGTGA in the germline V gene. V lost 1 base, J lost 1 base, and 9 bases lay in between. The DNA for the CDR3 is TGTGCCAGCAGCTTAAGTGGATACGGCACAGATACGCAGTATTTT. This translates into CASSLSGYGTDTQYF. The entire variable domain, with the rest obtained from reference TRBV7-3 and TRBJ2-3, is as follows: GAGVSQTPSNKVTEKGKYVELRCDPISGHTALYWYRQSLGQGPEFLIYFQGTGAADDSGLPNDRFFAVRPEGSVSTLKIQRTERGDSAVYLCASSLSGYGTDTQYFGPGTRLTVL.

The rearrangement links TRBV7-6 to TRBJ2-1; D may be TRBD2 (6 bases). This CDR3 is built from 17 residues. Germline values: CDR1 SGHVS, CDR2 FNYEAQ. Trimming shortened V by 5 bases and J by 0 bases, and 17 bases separated the two germline ends. The CDR3 nucleotides are TGTGCCAGCAGCGCCCCGGGGGTCGTCGCCTCCTACAATGAGCAGTTCTTC. It is translated as CASSAPGVVASYNEQFF.

This clone was seen a handful of times. One junction end does not reproduce the germline sequence, and a read error may be involved. CDR3 in amino acids: CASSSTGSGGDLFF. The CDR3 DNA reads as TGTGCCAGCAGTTCGACAGGAAGTGGCGGGGACCTGTTTTTT. The rearrangement joins TRBV6-5 to TRBJ2-2; either TRBD1 or TRBD2 may fit D (6 bases each). In germline, CDR1 is MNHEY, CDR2 SVGAGI. This CDR3 region has 14 residues.

The table lists this clone with a few counts. The chain couples TRBV6-2 or TRBV6-3 to TRBJ1-6; D is uncertain. There are 15 residues in the CDR3. Trimming removed 0 bases from V and 6 bases from J, with 9 bases in between. Germline CDR1 is MNHEY and CDR2 is SVGEGT. CDR3 DNA: TGTGCCAGCAGTTACTCGGTCCTTTCTAATTCACCCCTCCACTTT. As protein: CASSYSVLSNSPLHF.